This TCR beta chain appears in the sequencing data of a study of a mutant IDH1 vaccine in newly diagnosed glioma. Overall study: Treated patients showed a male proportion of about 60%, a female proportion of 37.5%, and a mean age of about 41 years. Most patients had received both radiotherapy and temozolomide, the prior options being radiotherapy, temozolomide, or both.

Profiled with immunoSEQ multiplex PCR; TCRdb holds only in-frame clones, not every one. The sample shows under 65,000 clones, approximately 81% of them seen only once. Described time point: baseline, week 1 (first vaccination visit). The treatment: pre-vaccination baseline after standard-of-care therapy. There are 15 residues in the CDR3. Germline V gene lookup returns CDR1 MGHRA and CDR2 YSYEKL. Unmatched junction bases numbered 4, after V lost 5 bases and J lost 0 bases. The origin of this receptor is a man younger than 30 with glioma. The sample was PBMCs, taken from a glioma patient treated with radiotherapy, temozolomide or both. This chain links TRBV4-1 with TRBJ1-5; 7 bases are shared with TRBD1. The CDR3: CASSRGPNSNQPQHF. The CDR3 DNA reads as TGCGCCAGCAGCAGGGGGCCAAATAGCAATCAGCCCCAGCATTTT.